This T cell receptor (beta chain) was obtained from a study of beta chain features in type 1 diabetes. A word on this clone: What it binds is not known.

The CDR3 runs to 16 residues. Unmatched junction bases numbered 5, after V lost 1 base and J lost 1 base. The germline V gene encodes CDR1 LGHNA and CDR2 YNFKEQ. TCRB transcripts that were expressed got sequenced, as all of the isolated RNA had been reverse transcribed. The table came from immunoSEQ multiplex PCR; TCRdb's copy has only in-frame clones and leaves some out. The sample lists 240,000 or so clones, around 65% occurring once. Study-level findings and limits: Researchers reported that naive, central memory and Treg TCRB repertoires appeared more similar in patients than in healthy donors. In type 1 diabetes patients, VDJ junctions had fewer insertions; deletions at these junctions were more frequent.

V usage is TRBV4-2 and J usage is TRBJ2-7; 9 bases are shared with TRBD1. The TCR originated in a young man in good health. The sequenced sample consisted of naive CD4+ T cells from blood. The CDR3 here is CASSQAGTGISYEQYF. The DNA of the CDR3 is TGTGCCAGCAGCCAAGCCGGGACAGGGATATCCTACGAGCAGTACTTC.